These 9 T cell receptor beta chains originate from one sample sequenced in a study of shared clonotypes between healthy human individuals. Clones were read by immunoSEQ multiplex PCR, and TCRdb kept only the in-frame ones, dropping some. This sample has almost 700,000 clones, with about 90% found just once. Cells designated naive CD8 were CD45RO-negative and were positively selected for CCR7, with terminally differentiated effector memory CD45RA+ cells excluded. The sample comprised naive CD8+ T cells sorted from blood. The source is a man aged 25-45 years in good health.

The chain is built from TRBV9 and TRBJ1-1; maybe TRBD1 (6 bases). The CDR3 loop spans 16 amino acids. Trimming cost V 0 bases and J 0 bases, with 12 bases left between them. Germline V gene lookup returns CDR1 SGDLS and CDR2 YYNGEE. Here the CDR3 reads CASSVDGGLVNTEAFF. In nucleotides, the CDR3 is TGTGCCAGCAGCGTAGACGGGGGCCTGGTGAACACTGAAGCTTTCTTT.

This chain uses TRBV27 with TRBJ1-5; D call uncertain. The germline CDR1 and CDR2 sequences are MNHEY and SMNVEV (reference sequence). Trimming pared 10 bases from V and 0 bases from J, leaving 7 bases between. The CDR3 sequence is 12 residues long. CDR3 in amino acids: CAIGSSNQPQHF. The CDR3 DNA is TGTGCCATAGGGTCTAGCAATCAGCCCCAGCATTTT.

The rearrangement links TRBV6-5 to TRBJ2-5; TRBD2 might be the D (6 bases). The germline V gene encodes CDR1 MNHEY and CDR2 SVGAGI. The CDR3 runs to 15 residues. V was pared by 6 bases and J by 3 bases, with 17 bases between. In nucleotides, the CDR3 is TGTGCCAGCAGGGATTGGAGGGAGCCCAAAGAGACCCAGTACTTC. It yields the protein CASRDWREPKETQYF.

This sequence joins TRBV4-3 and TRBJ2-1; 12 bases map to TRBD2. V lost 0 bases to trimming and J lost 5 bases; unmatched junction nucleotides: 8. CDR3 length: 18 residues. The germline CDR1 and CDR2 sequences are LGHNA and YSLEER. The CDR3 is CASSQDTPRLAGDNEQFF. CDR3 sequence (DNA): TGCGCCAGCAGCCAAGATACCCCGCGACTAGCGGGGGACAATGAGCAGTTCTTC.

This clone was seen only once. The CDR3 spells CSVEGLKGSYNEQFF. DNA of the CDR3: TGCAGCGTTGAGGGGCTTAAGGGCTCCTACAATGAGCAGTTCTTC. The chain uses TRBV29-1 and TRBJ2-1, with D maybe TRBD1 (5 bases). The CDR3 sequence is 15 residues long. The germline gives CDR1 SQVTM, CDR2 ANQGSEA. The V end lost 3 bases, the J end lost 0 bases, and 12 bases lay between the germline ends.

The rearrangement uses TRBV6-1 and TRBJ2-1; D possibly matches TRBD1 or TRBD2 (7 bases each). The length of the CDR3 is 16 residues. V lost 2 bases and J 5 bases, leaving 16 bases between the germline ends. Per germline, CDR1 MNHNS and CDR2 SASEGT. The CDR3: CASSEWGGTDNNEQFF. The CDR3 DNA sequence: TGTGCCAGCAGTGAATGGGGGGGGACAGACAACAATGAGCAGTTCTTC.

V gene TRBV7-9 combines with J gene TRBJ2-1; D unresolved. Germline assignment: CDR1 SEHNR and CDR2 FQNEAQ (reference sequence). The length of the CDR3 is 13 residues. V dropped 6 bases and J dropped 4 bases, with 10 bases sitting between them. CDR3 nucleotides: TGTGCCAGCAGTCCACCCAGGTACAATGAGCAGTTCTTC. This gives the protein CASSPPRYNEQFF.

Concerning this clone itself: This sample also contains other DNA sequences that code for the same CDR3. V is TRBV30 and J is TRBJ2-7; unclear D gene. Germline V gene data show CDR1 as GTSNPN and CDR2 as SVGIG (reference sequence). The CDR3 consists of 13 residues. Between the trimmed V and J ends, which lost 0 bases and 0 bases, there was a span of 6 bases. The CDR3 DNA sequence: TGTGCCTGGAGTGTGGGAAACTCCTACGAGCAGTACTTC. Its translation is CAWSVGNSYEQYF. Supplemented by reference TRBV30 and TRBJ2-7, the full variable domain reads SQTIHQWPATLVQPVGSPLSLECTVEGTSNPNLYWYRQAAGRGLQLLFYSVGIGQISSEVPQNLSASRPQDRQFILSSKKLLLSDSGFYLCAWSVGNSYEQYFGPGTRLTVT.

DNA for the CDR3: TGCAGCGTTGGACGGGAGACGAACACTGAAGCTTTCTTT. It encodes CSVGRETNTEAFF. This chain uses TRBV29-1 with TRBJ1-1; D unresolved. Trimming left V 4 bases short and J 1 base short, with 10 bases between. The germline V gene encodes CDR1 SQVTM and CDR2 ANQGSEA. This CDR3 comprises 13 residues.